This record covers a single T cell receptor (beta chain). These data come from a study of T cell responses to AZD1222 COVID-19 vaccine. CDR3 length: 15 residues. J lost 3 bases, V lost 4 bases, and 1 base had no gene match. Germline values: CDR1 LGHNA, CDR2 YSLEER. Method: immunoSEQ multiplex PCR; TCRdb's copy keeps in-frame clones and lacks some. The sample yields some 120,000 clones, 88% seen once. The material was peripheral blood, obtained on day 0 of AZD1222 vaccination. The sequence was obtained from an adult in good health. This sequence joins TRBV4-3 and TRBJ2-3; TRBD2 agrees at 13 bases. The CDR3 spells CASSPGLAGTDTQYF. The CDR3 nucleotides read TGCGCCAGCAGCCCGGGACTAGCGGGGACAGATACGCAGTATTTT.